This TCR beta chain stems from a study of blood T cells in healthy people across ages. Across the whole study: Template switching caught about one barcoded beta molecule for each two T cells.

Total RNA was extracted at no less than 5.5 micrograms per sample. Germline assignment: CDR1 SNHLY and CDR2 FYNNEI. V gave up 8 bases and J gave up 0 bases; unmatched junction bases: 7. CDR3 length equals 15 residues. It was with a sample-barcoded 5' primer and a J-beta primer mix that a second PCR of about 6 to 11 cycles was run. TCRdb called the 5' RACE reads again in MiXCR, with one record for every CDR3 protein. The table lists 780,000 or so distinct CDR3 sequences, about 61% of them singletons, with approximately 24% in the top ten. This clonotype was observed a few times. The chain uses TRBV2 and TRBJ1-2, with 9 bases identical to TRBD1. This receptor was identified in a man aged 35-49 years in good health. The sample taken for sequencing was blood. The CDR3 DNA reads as TGTGCCAGCGGGGACAGGGAACCAACTAACTATGGCTACACCTTC. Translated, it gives CASGDREPTNYGYTF.